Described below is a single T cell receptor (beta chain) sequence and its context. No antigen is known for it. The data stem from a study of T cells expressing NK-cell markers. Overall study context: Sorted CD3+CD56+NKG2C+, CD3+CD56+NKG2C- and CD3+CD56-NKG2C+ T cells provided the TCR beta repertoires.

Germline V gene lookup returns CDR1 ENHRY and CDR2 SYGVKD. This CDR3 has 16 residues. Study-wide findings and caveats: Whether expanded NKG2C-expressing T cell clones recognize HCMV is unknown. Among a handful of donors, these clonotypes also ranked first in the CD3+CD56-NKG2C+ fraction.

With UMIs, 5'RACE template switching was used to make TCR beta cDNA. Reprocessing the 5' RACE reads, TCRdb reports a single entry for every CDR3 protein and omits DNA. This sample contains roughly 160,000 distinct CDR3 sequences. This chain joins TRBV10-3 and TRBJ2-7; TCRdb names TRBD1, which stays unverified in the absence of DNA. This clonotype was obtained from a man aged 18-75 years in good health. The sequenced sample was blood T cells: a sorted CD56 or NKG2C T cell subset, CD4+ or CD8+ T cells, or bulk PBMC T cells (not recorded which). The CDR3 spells CAISERGDRASYEQYF.